The 29 T cell receptor beta chains below all came from one sample that was sequenced in a study of cytomegalovirus exposure and HLA in healthy donors (TCRdb year 2017). Libraries came from the immunoSEQ multiplex PCR assay. For the multiplex PCR, a mixture combining 60 forward primers for TCR Vbeta segments and 13 reverse primers for TCR Jbeta segments was used. The table was pulled from immuneACCESS by TCRdb, which kept in-frame rearrangements only. Such tables lose some clones; where checked, under half of the loss comes from unresolved V genes, and the rest has no known cause. This sample holds around 150,000 clones; 75% to 80% were observed only once. Of the sample, 4% to 6% falls within the top ten clones. The material sequenced was PBMCs. These receptor sequences come from a woman aged 45-65 years in good health and CMV-seronegative.

The chain carries TRBV30 and TRBJ1-2, with D possibly matching TRBD1 (5 bases). Looked up from germline, CDR1 is GTSNPN and CDR2 is SVGIG (reference sequence). V was cut by 2 bases and J by 4 bases, with 8 bases left in between. The CDR3 consists of 12 residues. CDR3 in amino acids: CAWSTGGYGYTF. The CDR3 bases are TGTGCCTGGAGTACAGGCGGCTATGGCTACACCTTC.

This clone was seen a single time. The CDR3 reads CASSSFGTGVIENEAFF. DNA for the CDR3: TGTGCCAGCAGTTCGTTCGGGACAGGGGTAATAGAAAATGAAGCTTTCTTT. This chain links TRBV28 with TRBJ1-1; 10 nucleotides agree with TRBD1. In germline, CDR1 is MDHEN, CDR2 SYDVKM. With 4 bases clipped from V and 7 bases from J, the junction kept 15 bases outside the gene matches. This CDR3 spans 17 amino acids.

The V gene is TRBV5-1, the J gene TRBJ2-7, with D perhaps matching TRBD2 (7 bases). V was pared by 0 bases and J by 9 bases, with 31 bases between. The germline CDR1 and CDR2 sequences are SGHRS and YFSETQ. The CDR3 covers 19 residues. CDR3 residues: CASSLDQGYWERGTTRQYF. CDR3 nucleotide sequence: TGCGCCAGCAGCTTGGATCAGGGCTACTGGGAAAGGGGGACTACGAGGCAGTACTTC.

The chain has TRBV7-9 and TRBJ1-2, with a weak D call TRBD1 (5 bases). The CDR3 extends over 14 amino acids. Trimming pared 5 bases from V and 2 bases from J, leaving 12 bases between. Germline CDR1 is SEHNR and CDR2 is FQNEAQ (reference sequence). CDR3 DNA sequence: TGTGCCAGCAGCCCTAGCGACAGAAACTATGGCTACACCTTC. Amino acids: CASSPSDRNYGYTF.

The gene calls are TRBV6-1 and TRBJ2-1, with 9 bases fitting TRBD1. V was clipped by 11 bases and J by 6 bases; unmatched bases: 11. The germline gives CDR1 MNHNS, CDR2 SASEGT. The CDR3 is made up of 14 amino acids. This chain's CDR3 is CAGEGGQGLNEQFF. Here the CDR3 DNA reads TGTGCCGGAGAAGGGGGACAGGGCCTCAATGAGCAGTTCTTC.

This clone has a handful of counts. Other DNA sequences within the sample encode an identical CDR3. The genes are TRBV7-2 and TRBJ1-2; no definite D call. The CDR3 covers 13 residues. The V and J ends lost 1 base and 4 bases respectively, with 7 bases between them. CDR1 is SGHTA and CDR2 is FQGNSA in the germline V gene. The CDR3 protein is CASSLVALYGYTF. The CDR3 nucleotides read TGTGCCAGCAGCTTAGTGGCCCTCTATGGCTACACCTTC.

In the case of this clone: At one of its ends the junction is not consistent with the germline gene, which may arise from a read error. This rearrangement joins TRBV11-2 to TRBJ1-1; 12 bases agree with TRBD1. This CDR3 is built from 14 residues. Germline CDR1 is SGHAT and CDR2 is FQNNGV. CDR3 amino acids: CASSLVSGQGAMEF. The CDR3 DNA reads TGTGCCAGCAGCTTAGTATCGGGACAGGGGGCAATGGAGTTT.

The rearrangement joins TRBV7-6 to TRBJ1-1, with a weak D call TRBD1 (5 bases). The V and J ends lost 6 bases and 11 bases respectively, with 25 bases between them. Germline V gives CDR1 SGHVS, CDR2 FNYEAQ. This CDR3 region has 15 residues. The CDR3: CASSSGGQAMEGAFF. For the CDR3, the DNA is TGTGCCAGCAGTTCCGGCGGGCAGGCGATGGAGGGGGCTTTCTTT. The full variable domain, rest sourced from reference TRBV7-6 and TRBJ1-1, is GAGVSQSPRYKVTKRGQDVALRCDPISGHVSLYWYRQALGQGPEFLTYFNYEAQQDKSGLPNDRFSAERPEGSISTLTIQRTEQRDSAMYRCASSSGGQAMEGAFFGQGTRLTVV.

This rearrangement joins TRBV2 to TRBJ1-1; D is possibly TRBD1 (5 bases). The germline gives CDR1 SNHLY, CDR2 FYNNEI. This CDR3 is built from 14 residues. Deletions cut 2 bases from V and 4 bases from J, with 11 bases between. The chain's CDR3 is CASSEQGRGTEAFF. The CDR3 nucleotides are TGTGCCAGCAGTGAACAGGGCCGAGGCACTGAAGCTTTCTTT.

This clone showed up just once. This rearrangement joins TRBV5-1 to TRBJ1-5; no definite D call. Germline CDR1 and CDR2: SGHRS and YFSETQ. The V end lost 4 bases, the J end lost 2 bases, and 10 bases lay between the germline ends. The CDR3 extends over 14 amino acids. The CDR3 region is CASSPSEGNQPQHF. The CDR3, as DNA: TGCGCCAGCAGCCCATCAGAGGGCAATCAGCCCCAGCATTTT.

This clone came up once. This chain uses TRBV7-2 with TRBJ1-1; D is ambiguous. Per germline, CDR1 SGHTA and CDR2 FQGNSA. CDR3 size: 14 residues. With 4 bases removed from V and 1 base from J, the gap between germline ends came to 10 bases. CDR3 loop: CASSYGVQNTEAFF. The CDR3 DNA sequence: TGTGCCAGCAGCTACGGGGTCCAGAACACTGAAGCTTTCTTT.

The chain has TRBV6-1 and TRBJ2-3, with D possibly TRBD2 on 7 matching bases. Trimming shortened V by 4 bases and J by 1 base, and 15 bases separated the two germline ends. Germline V lookup: CDR1 MNHNS, CDR2 SASEGT. This CDR3 has 16 amino acids. The CDR3 sequence is CASSGFRGAGTDTQYF. For the CDR3, the DNA is TGTGCCAGCAGTGGATTCCGGGGGGCTGGCACAGATACGCAGTATTTT.

The chain links TRBV19 to TRBJ1-4; 7 bases map to TRBD1. Germline trimming cut 5 bases from V and 6 bases from J; bases unmatched to any gene: 9. Germline V gives CDR1 LNHDA, CDR2 SQIVND (reference sequence). This CDR3 is 15 amino acids long. The CDR3 loop is CASSRHRGGDEKLFF. The CDR3, as DNA: TGTGCCAGTAGTCGTCACAGGGGCGGGGATGAAAAACTGTTTTTT.

V gene TRBV27 combines with J gene TRBJ2-1; TRBD2 agrees at 11 bases. CDR1 and CDR2 (germline): MNHEY, SMNVEV (reference sequence). Losses at the gene ends were 3 bases for V and 12 bases for J; bases not matched to a gene: 10. The CDR3 length is 15 residues. The CDR3 region is CASSLGLAARGGQFF. The CDR3 nucleotides read TGTGCCAGCAGTTTGGGACTAGCGGCAAGAGGAGGGCAGTTCTTC.

This rearrangement joins TRBV7-2 to TRBJ1-1, with D perhaps TRBD1 (5 bases). Per the germline V gene, CDR1 is SGHTA and CDR2 is FQGNSA. Trimming took 5 bases from V and 11 from J, leaving 18 bases between them. The CDR3 extends over 13 amino acids. The CDR3 spells CASSLTGGPDAFF. In DNA form, the CDR3 reads TGTGCCAGCAGCCTTACCGGGGGTCCAGATGCTTTCTTT.

This clone was picked up one time. The chain couples TRBV5-1 to TRBJ1-2; 7 bases are a match to TRBD1. This CDR3 has 16 residues. With 2 bases clipped from V and 0 bases from J, the junction kept 7 bases outside the gene matches. Germline-derived CDR1 and CDR2 are SGHRS and YFSETQ. The DNA for the CDR3 is TGCGCCAGCAGCTTTTCGGGGACAGCCGCTAACTATGGCTACACCTTC. This codes for CASSFSGTAANYGYTF.

This chain links TRBV6-1 with TRBJ1-5; 7 nucleotides line up with TRBD1. The trim removed 8 bases at V and 5 bases at J, leaving 9 bases unmatched. The CDR3 runs to 14 residues. Per germline, CDR1 MNHNS and CDR2 SASEGT. In nucleotides, the CDR3 is TGTGCCAGCGAAAACAGGGGTTTCGATCAGCCCCAGCATTTT. Protein: CASENRGFDQPQHF.

The chain links TRBV10-2 to TRBJ1-1; the D gene is possibly TRBD1 (5 bases). The CDR3 has 14 amino acids. V lost 1 base and J lost 5, with 11 bases in between. In germline, CDR1 is WSHSY, CDR2 SAAADI. In DNA form, the CDR3 reads TGCGCCAGCAGTGAGTTCGGGGGGGGGACTGAAGCTTTCTTT. This translates into CASSEFGGGTEAFF.

CDR3 loop: CASGFSNEQFF. The CDR3 nucleotides read TGTGCTAGTGGTTTCAGCAATGAGCAGTTCTTC. V is TRBV12-5 and J is TRBJ2-1; D unclear. The V end was cut by 3 bases, the J end by 6 bases, with 3 bases between. There are 11 residues in the CDR3. Per germline, CDR1 LGHNT and CDR2 FRNRAP.

This sequence joins TRBV6-4 and TRBJ2-1; tentative D call: TRBD1 (6 bases). The CDR3 runs to 13 residues. V was shortened by 3 bases and J by 5 bases, with 8 bases between the two germline ends. CDR1 is MRHNA, CDR2 SNTAGT, per germline. The CDR3 here is CASSEQGHNEQFF. In nucleotides, the CDR3 is TGTGCCAGCAGTGAGCAGGGGCACAATGAGCAGTTCTTC.

This clone was counted a single time. The chain employs TRBV5-1 and TRBJ2-5; 7 bases align to TRBD1. The V gene end was trimmed by 4 bases and the J gene end by 5 bases; junction bases not matched to a gene: 2. Germline loops: CDR1 SGHRS, CDR2 YFSETQ. This CDR3 is built from 12 residues. The CDR3 is CASSIRGETQYF. CDR3 bases: TGCGCCAGCAGCATCAGGGGGGAGACCCAGTACTTC.

The gene calls are TRBV6-1 and TRBJ1-1; 9 bases agree with TRBD1. CDR1 is MNHNS and CDR2 is SASEGT in the germline V gene. The CDR3 length is 14 residues. Trimming cost V 0 bases and J 6 bases; bases outside gene matches: 2. CDR3 in DNA: TGTGCCAGCAGTGAAGCCCGACAGGGGGCTGAAGCTTTCTTT. This codes for CASSEARQGAEAFF.

The chain carries TRBV15 and TRBJ2-5; D is unresolved. This CDR3 contains 17 residues. Trimming took off 0 bases at V and 5 bases at J, with 19 bases between the two ends. The germline V gene encodes CDR1 LNHNV and CDR2 YYDKDF (reference sequence). The CDR3 DNA is TGTGCCACCAGCAGAGATCTCCCAGCGCCCTCCGGGGAGACCCAGTACTTC. It yields the protein CATSRDLPAPSGETQYF.

The J gene is TRBJ2-5, the V gene TRBV6-1; TRBD2 agrees at 7 bases. With the DNA end fitting TRBJ2-7 better, the J assignment may be wrong. Looked up from germline, CDR1 is MNHNS and CDR2 is SASEGT. The CDR3 loop spans 14 amino acids. The DNA for the CDR3 is TGTGCCGGATCGCCGGGACTAATAACCTACGAGCAGTACTTC. Amino acid sequence: CAGSPGLITYEQYF.

This chain links TRBV14 with TRBJ2-1; 7 bases agree with TRBD2. Trimming cost V 0 bases and J 7 bases; bases outside gene matches: 12. The CDR3 totals 17 residues. From germline, CDR1 is SGHDN and CDR2 FVKESK. The CDR3 coding sequence is TGTGCCAGCAGCCAAGAGGGGAGGGCTCCTACCAGGAATGAGCAGTTCTTC. This encodes CASSQEGRAPTRNEQFF.

The DNA for the CDR3 is TGTGCCAGCAGTGACTCGGATAGCGGGGGCGCAGATACGCAGTATTTT. Its protein is CASSDSDSGGADTQYF. The chain recombines TRBV6-4 with TRBJ2-3; 9 nucleotides agree with TRBD2. CDR3 length: 16 residues. Trimming cost V 0 bases and J 4 bases; bases outside gene matches: 5. The germline gives CDR1 MRHNA, CDR2 SNTAGT.

The chain is built from TRBV2 and TRBJ2-7; 10 bases fit TRBD1. CDR1 and CDR2 from the germline V gene are SNHLY and FYNNEI. The CDR3 contains 15 residues. V was pared by 6 bases and J by 0 bases, with 5 bases of the junction left unmatched. The CDR3 reads CASSADRGRSYEQYF. The CDR3 DNA is TGTGCCAGCAGCGCAGACAGGGGGCGCTCCTACGAGCAGTACTTC.

This chain joins TRBV23-1 and TRBJ1-5; no clear D. TRBV23-1 is recorded as an ORF, its role being uncertain. The germline V and J ends were trimmed by 8 bases and 4 bases, with 27 bases remaining between them. The CDR3 contains 18 residues. CDR3 protein: CASRSSLARPAGNQPQHF. The CDR3 DNA reads TGCGCCAGCCGATCTTCGTTGGCGCGCCCAGCCGGGAATCAGCCCCAGCATTTT.

Ten or more counts support this clone. The CDR3 loop reads CASSDGGDTDTQYF. The CDR3 nucleotides are TGTGCCAGCAGTGACGGCGGAGACACAGATACGCAGTATTTT. The chain couples TRBV6-4 to TRBJ2-3; no definite D call. The CDR3 length is 14 residues. Between the trimmed V and J ends, which lost 2 bases and 2 bases, there was a span of 8 bases. Germline lookup yields CDR1 MRHNA and CDR2 SNTAGT.